The 28 T cell receptor beta chains below were found in one sample sequenced in a study of blood T cell repertoires in COVID-19 (dated by TCRdb to the early 2020s). Libraries were made using the immunoSEQ multiplex PCR assay. The immuneACCESS repertoire file appears here via TCRdb, limited to in-frame rearrangements. These files lack a portion of the clones; in checked studies, under half of the deficit traces to unresolved V genes, and the cause of the others is not known. In all, the sample holds more than 60,000 clones, and approximately 90% of those were seen once. The ten biggest clones cover around 5.1% of the sample. Sequenced input: peripheral blood. These receptors were collected from a woman older than 75 with active or convalescent COVID-19.

The chain combines TRBV9 with TRBJ2-7; a possible D gene is TRBD1 (5 bases). This CDR3 contains 15 residues. CDR1 and CDR2 (germline): SGDLS, YYNGEE. Trimming took 3 bases from V and 7 from J, leaving 20 bases between them. The CDR3 region is CASSGKGQGFEEQYF. CDR3 nucleotides: TGTGCCAGCAGCGGTAAGGGGCAGGGATTTGAGGAGCAGTACTTC.

The chain has TRBV4-1 and TRBJ2-5; 10 nucleotides align to TRBD2. The germline CDR1 and CDR2 sequences are MGHRA and YSYEKL. The CDR3 spans 15 residues. Trimming cost V 4 bases and J 5 bases; bases outside gene matches: 7. This CDR3 reads CASSLGLAVWETQYF. CDR3 sequence (DNA): TGCGCCAGCAGCCTCGGACTAGCGGTATGGGAGACCCAGTACTTC.

The chain is built from TRBV4-1 and TRBJ2-1, with 10 bases that match TRBD1. Trimming took 4 bases from V and 3 from J; bases not matched to a gene: 6. The CDR3 totals 16 residues. Looked up from germline, CDR1 is MGHRA and CDR2 is YSYEKL. The CDR3 DNA is TGCGCCAGCAGCCTTGCCCGGACAGGGGGCTACAATGAGCAGTTCTTC. Protein: CASSLARTGGYNEQFF.

V gene TRBV5-4 combines with J gene TRBJ2-2; 8 bases align to TRBD2. J gave up 2 bases and V 1 base, and 4 bases lay outside the gene matches. The CDR3 is 16 amino acids. The germline V gene encodes CDR1 SGHNT and CDR2 YYREEE (reference sequence). In DNA form, the CDR3 reads TGTGCCAGCAGCTTGAGAGCGGGGGCCAACACCGGGGAGCTGTTTTTT. This codes for CASSLRAGANTGELFF.

Regarding this clone: A read error may account for a junction end that differs from germline. The sample contains more than one DNA sequence encoding this CDR3. The rearrangement links TRBV5-3 to TRBJ2-7; D is possibly TRBD2 (6 bases). TRBV5-3 belongs to the ORF category, with a function that is uncertain. The CDR3 length is 15 residues. The CDR3, as DNA: TGTGCCAGAAGCCCATCCGGGACTCAAGCCTATGAGCAGTACTTC. Encoded protein: CARSPSGTQAYEQYF.

This clone rates as large. The chain uses TRBV4-1 and TRBJ2-3; 9 bases agree with TRBD2. With 2 bases clipped from V and 4 bases from J, the junction kept 10 bases outside the gene matches. This CDR3 has 17 amino acids. Germline assignment: CDR1 MGHRA and CDR2 YSYEKL. The CDR3 DNA is TGCGCCAGCAGCCAAATTGCGGGGGGGTTCCCCGCAGATACGCAGTATTTT. Its translation is CASSQIAGGFPADTQYF.

The chain is built from TRBV18 and TRBJ2-1; D perhaps matches TRBD1 (6 bases). Trimming cost V 3 bases and J 6 bases, with 15 bases left between them. CDR1 is KGHSH, CDR2 LQKENI, per germline. This CDR3 contains 15 residues. In DNA form, the CDR3 reads TGTGCCAGCTCACCGAGTAGAGCAGGGGCCAATGAGCAGTTCTTC. Translating gives CASSPSRAGANEQFF.

The chain combines TRBV27 with TRBJ1-5; D ambiguous. V lost 0 bases and J 4 bases, leaving 13 bases between the germline ends. Germline CDR1 reads MNHEY; CDR2 reads SMNVEV (reference sequence). This CDR3 comprises 16 residues. The CDR3 region is CASSLSPRQLNQPQHF. The CDR3 nucleotides read TGTGCCAGCAGTTTATCGCCGCGGCAGTTGAATCAGCCCCAGCATTTT.

The rearrangement joins TRBV4-3 to TRBJ1-1, with 7 positions matching TRBD1. Germline V gives CDR1 LGHNA, CDR2 YSLEER. The CDR3 sequence is 15 residues long. Losses at the gene ends were 0 bases for V and 0 bases for J; bases not matched to a gene: 1. CDR3 sequence: CASSQDTGVNTEAFF. CDR3 bases: TGCGCCAGCAGCCAAGATACAGGGGTGAACACTGAAGCTTTCTTT.

The chain uses TRBV3-1 (or the pseudogene TRBV3-2) and TRBJ2-3; 10 positions match TRBD2. The ends lost 3 bases at V and 1 base at J; junction bases unmatched: 1. This CDR3 has 15 amino acids. Germline V gene sequence: CDR1 LGHDT, CDR2 YNNKEL (reference sequence). DNA of the CDR3: TGTGCCAGCAGCCATCTAGCGGGGGGCACAGATACGCAGTATTTT. Translation gives CASSHLAGGTDTQYF.

The chain has TRBV28 and TRBJ1-2, with D unresolved. The germline V and J ends were trimmed by 1 base and 8 bases, with 8 bases remaining between them. Germline CDR1 and CDR2: MDHEN and SYDVKM. CDR3 length: 12 amino acids. In nucleotides, the CDR3 is TGTGCCAGCAGTTTATCACAGTCCGGCTACACCTTC. It translates to CASSLSQSGYTF.

CDR3 sequence: CASSSYSLYNQPQHF. Written as DNA, the CDR3 is TGTGCCAGCAGCTCCTACAGTCTTTACAATCAGCCCCAGCATTTT. The chain has TRBV5-6 and TRBJ1-5; D not resolved. Germline V CDR1 and CDR2: SGHDT, YYEEEE. This CDR3 is 15 amino acids long. The V end lost 3 bases, the J end lost 3 bases, and 13 bases lay between the germline ends.

The chain uses TRBV5-6 and TRBJ2-1; no clear D. The CDR3 is made up of 12 amino acids. V shed 2 bases and J shed 9 bases, with 9 bases lying between them. Germline CDR1 is SGHDT and CDR2 is YYEEEE. CDR3 residues: CASSFYTGEQFF. CDR3 DNA sequence: TGTGCCAGCAGCTTTTATACCGGTGAGCAGTTCTTC.

V and J are TRBV18 and TRBJ1-6; a weak D match, TRBD1 (5 bases). The V and J ends lost 0 bases and 7 bases respectively, with 10 bases between them. The CDR3 extends over 15 amino acids. Germline V gene lookup returns CDR1 KGHSH and CDR2 LQKENI. CDR3 residues: CASSPPTGKNSPLHF. The CDR3 nucleotides are TGTGCCAGCTCACCACCTACAGGAAAAAATTCACCCCTCCACTTT.

The chain has TRBV20-1 and TRBJ2-5; 8 nucleotides match TRBD1. V was pared by 6 bases and J by 4 bases, with 7 bases of the junction left unmatched. Germline CDR1 reads DFQATT; CDR2 reads SNEGSKA (reference sequence). The length of the CDR3 is 13 residues. The CDR3 reads CSASGTGGETQYF. For the CDR3, the DNA is TGCAGTGCCAGTGGTACAGGGGGAGAGACCCAGTACTTC.

In its sample, this clone was seen a few times. The V gene is TRBV7-2, the J gene TRBJ2-5, with 7 nucleotides matching TRBD1. Trimming cost V 5 bases and J 1 base; bases outside gene matches: 4. The CDR3 is made up of 14 amino acids. The V gene's germline CDR1 is SGHTA and CDR2 FQGNSA. The CDR3 reads CASSQGQSQETQYF. The CDR3 DNA is TGTGCCAGCAGCCAGGGACAGTCCCAAGAGACCCAGTACTTC.

The rearrangement joins TRBV5-6 to TRBJ1-4; D not certain. The length of the CDR3 is 13 residues. CDR1 and CDR2 from the germline V gene are SGHDT and YYEEEE. Trimming shortened V by 2 bases and J by 8 bases, and 10 bases separated the two germline ends. The chain's CDR3 is CASSLNTAEKLFF. The DNA for the CDR3 is TGTGCCAGCAGCTTAAACACCGCAGAAAAACTGTTTTTT.

The rearrangement links TRBV28 to TRBJ2-4; 7 bases map to TRBD1. V lost 2 bases to trimming and J lost 0 bases; unmatched junction nucleotides: 1. This CDR3 region has 15 residues. The V gene's germline CDR1 is MDHEN and CDR2 SYDVKM. Here the CDR3 DNA reads TGTGCCAGCAGTTTAGGGACAGTAGCCAAAAACATTCAGTACTTC. Its protein is CASSLGTVAKNIQYF.

This clone was counted a single time. The chain has TRBV15 and TRBJ1-1; tentative D call: TRBD1 (5 bases). The germline gives CDR1 LNHNV, CDR2 YYDKDF (reference sequence). CDR3 length: 14 amino acids. Trimming left V 5 bases short and J 0 bases short, with 10 bases between. As DNA, the CDR3 is TGTGCCACCAGCGAGACAGCCATGAACACTGAAGCTTTCTTT. Protein sequence: CATSETAMNTEAFF.

V is TRBV5-1 and J is TRBJ2-3; D is possibly TRBD1 (5 bases). Trimming shortened V by 5 bases and J by 3 bases, and 10 bases separated the two germline ends. The CDR3 has 13 residues. Looked up from germline, CDR1 is SGHRS and CDR2 is YFSETQ. Here the CDR3 DNA reads TGCGCCAGCAGGGAACAGGCGACAGATACGCAGTATTTT. Its translation is CASREQATDTQYF.

The chain carries TRBV2 and TRBJ1-5, with D uncertain. CDR3 length: 14 amino acids. In germline, CDR1 is SNHLY, CDR2 FYNNEI. Trimming took off 6 bases at V and 1 base at J, with 10 bases between the two ends. CDR3 sequence: CASSPENSNQPQHF. The CDR3, as DNA: TGTGCCAGCAGCCCCGAGAACAGCAATCAGCCCCAGCATTTT.

This clone appeared a few times. The V and J genes are TRBV9 and TRBJ2-1; 11 positions agree with TRBD1. V dropped 0 bases and J dropped 9; count of bases not matched to a gene: 5. Germline assignment: CDR1 SGDLS and CDR2 YYNGEE. The CDR3 is made up of 15 amino acids. CDR3 bases: TGTGCCAGCAGCGTAGTAGGCGGACAGGGGGCTGAGCAGTTCTTC. Translation: CASSVVGGQGAEQFF.

With respect to this clone: A junction end diverges from the germline sequence, so it may reflect a read error. The chain uses TRBV11-2 and TRBJ2-4; D is perhaps TRBD2 (5 bases). Germline V gene sequence: CDR1 SGHAT, CDR2 FQNNGV. CDR3 length: 13 residues. CDR3 in amino acids: CASSFLAQNIQYF. DNA for the CDR3: TGTGCCAGCAGCTTTCTAGCCCAAAACATTCAGTACTTC.

J is TRBJ2-3 and V is TRBV7-9, with 14 bases aligning to TRBD2. The CDR3 has 17 residues. CDR1 is SEHNR, CDR2 FQNEAQ, per germline (reference sequence). V shed 6 bases and J 6 bases; nucleotides not matched to a gene: 11. The CDR3 region has the DNA TGTGCCAGCAGTTTAATGGGACTAGCGGGAGTAGCGGATACGCAGTATTTT. It is translated as CASSLMGLAGVADTQYF.

Here the CDR3 DNA reads TGTGCCACCAGCAGAGAAGGGGGGGGCTACGAGCAGTACTTC. Encoded protein: CATSREGGGYEQYF. V is TRBV15 and J is TRBJ2-7, with D maybe TRBD2 (7 bases). Germline CDR1 and CDR2: LNHNV and YYDKDF (reference sequence). Trimming cost V 0 bases and J 3 bases, with 9 bases left between them. The CDR3 loop spans 14 amino acids.

The gene calls are TRBV14 and TRBJ2-5; 9 bases map to TRBD1. The germline V gene has CDR1 SGHDN and CDR2 FVKESK. V shed 5 bases and J 5 bases; nucleotides not matched to a gene: 3. This CDR3 has 13 amino acids. The CDR3 coding sequence is TGTGCCAGCAGCACACAGGGGGCTGAGACCCAGTACTTC. Its translation: CASSTQGAETQYF.

The chain joins TRBV6-2 or TRBV6-3 to TRBJ1-6; D possibly corresponds to TRBD1 (6 bases). The CDR3 consists of 14 residues. Germline V gene lookup returns CDR1 MNHEY and CDR2 SVGEGT. Trimming removed 5 bases from V and 7 bases from J, with 12 bases in between. The CDR3 region has the DNA TGTGCCAGCAGTACGGACAGTGCAAATTCACCCCTCCACTTT. It translates to CASSTDSANSPLHF.

As concerns this clone: A junction end diverges from the germline sequence, so it may reflect a read error. The chain is built from TRBV9 and TRBJ2-7, with 7 nucleotides matching TRBD1. Per the germline V gene, CDR1 is SGDLS and CDR2 is YYNGEE. The length of the CDR3 is 14 residues. CDR3 DNA: TGTGCCAGCAGCCCAGAAGGGGGCTCCCACGAGCAGTACTTC. Protein sequence: CASSPEGGSHEQYF.